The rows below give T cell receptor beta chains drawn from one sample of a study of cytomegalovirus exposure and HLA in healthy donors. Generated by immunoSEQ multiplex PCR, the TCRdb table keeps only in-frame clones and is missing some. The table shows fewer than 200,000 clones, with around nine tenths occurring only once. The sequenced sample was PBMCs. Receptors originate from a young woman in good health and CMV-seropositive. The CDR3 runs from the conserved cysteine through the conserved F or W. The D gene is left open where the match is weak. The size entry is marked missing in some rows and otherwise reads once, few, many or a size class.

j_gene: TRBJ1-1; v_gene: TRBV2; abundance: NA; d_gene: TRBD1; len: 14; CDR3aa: CASGHRGLNTEAFF; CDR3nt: TGTGCCAGCGGGCACAGGGGCCTTAACACTGAAGCTTTCTTT
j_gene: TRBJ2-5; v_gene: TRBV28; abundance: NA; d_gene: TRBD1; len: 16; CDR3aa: CASSSGVVRQGTTQYF; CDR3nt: TGTGCCAGCAGTTCTGGTGTTGTGAGACAGGGAACGACCCAGTACTTC
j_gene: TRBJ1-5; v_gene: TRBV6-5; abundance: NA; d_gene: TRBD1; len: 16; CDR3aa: CASSSRPGTGNQPQHF; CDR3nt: TGTGCCAGCAGTTCACGGCCCGGGACAGGCAATCAGCCCCAGCATTTT
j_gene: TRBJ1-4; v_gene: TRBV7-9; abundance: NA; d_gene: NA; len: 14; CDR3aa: CASSSQRQDEKLFF; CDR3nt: TGTGCCAGCAGCTCCCAGAGACAGGATGAAAAACTGTTTTTT
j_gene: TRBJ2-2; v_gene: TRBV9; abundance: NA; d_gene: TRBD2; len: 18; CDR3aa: CASSSRGGSGRGPGELFF; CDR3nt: TGTGCCAGCAGCTCCCGGGGCGGGAGCGGGAGAGGCCCCGGGGAGCTGTTTTTT
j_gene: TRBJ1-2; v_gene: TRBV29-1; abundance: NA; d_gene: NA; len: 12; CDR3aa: CSASGVDYGYTF; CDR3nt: TGCAGCGCGTCAGGGGTTGACTATGGCTACACCTTC
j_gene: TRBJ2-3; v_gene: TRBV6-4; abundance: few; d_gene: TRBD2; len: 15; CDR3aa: CASRETSGSTDTQYF; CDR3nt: TGTGCCAGCAGGGAGACTAGCGGAAGCACAGATACGCAGTATTTT
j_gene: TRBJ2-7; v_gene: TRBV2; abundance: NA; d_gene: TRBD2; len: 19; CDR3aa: CASSSLGLAGGYLSYEQYF; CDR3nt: TGTGCCAGCAGTTCCTTAGGACTAGCGGGAGGCTACCTTTCCTACGAGCAGTACTTC
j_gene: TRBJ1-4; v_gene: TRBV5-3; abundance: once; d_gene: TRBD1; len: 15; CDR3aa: CARSLRQGWGEKLFF; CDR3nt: TGTGCCAGAAGCCTAAGACAGGGTTGGGGTGAAAAACTGTTTTTT
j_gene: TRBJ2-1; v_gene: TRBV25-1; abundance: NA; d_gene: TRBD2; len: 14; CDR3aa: CASRRAGSYNEQFF; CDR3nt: TGTGCCAGCAGGAGAGCGGGATCGTACAATGAGCAGTTCTTC
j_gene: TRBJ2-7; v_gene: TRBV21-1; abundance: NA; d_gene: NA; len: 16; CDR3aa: CASSPGGPPRGYEQYF; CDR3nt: TGTGCCAGCAGCCCTGGGGGCCCTCCCCGAGGCTACGAGCAGTACTTC
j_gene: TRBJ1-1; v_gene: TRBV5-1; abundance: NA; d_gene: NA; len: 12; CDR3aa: CASSRGNTEAFF; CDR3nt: TGCGCCAGCAGCCGGGGTAACACTGAAGCTTTCTTT
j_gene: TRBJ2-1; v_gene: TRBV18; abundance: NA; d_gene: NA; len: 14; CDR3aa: CASSMGAVYNEQFF; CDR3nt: TGTGCCAGCTCAATGGGGGCAGTCTACAATGAGCAGTTCTTC
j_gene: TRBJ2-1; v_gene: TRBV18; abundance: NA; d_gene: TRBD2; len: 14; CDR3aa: CASSTSGLYNEQFF; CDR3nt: TGTGCCAGCTCGACTAGCGGCCTCTACAATGAGCAGTTCTTC
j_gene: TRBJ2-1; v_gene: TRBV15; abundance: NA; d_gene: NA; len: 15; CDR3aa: CATSRDKTGLDEQFF; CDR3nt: TGTGCCACCAGCAGAGATAAGACAGGACTGGATGAGCAGTTCTTC
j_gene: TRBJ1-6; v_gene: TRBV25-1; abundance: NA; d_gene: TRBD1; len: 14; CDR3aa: CASWSGQVNSPLHF; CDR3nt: TGTGCCAGTTGGTCGGGACAGGTGAATTCACCCCTCCACTTT
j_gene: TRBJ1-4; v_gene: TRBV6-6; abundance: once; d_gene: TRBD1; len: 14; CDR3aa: CASSYRGRSEKLFF; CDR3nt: TGTGCCAGCAGTTACAGGGGGCGCAGTGAAAAACTGTTTTTT
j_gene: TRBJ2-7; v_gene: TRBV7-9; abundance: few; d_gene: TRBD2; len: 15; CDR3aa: CASSAGTSGPYEQYF; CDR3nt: TGTGCCAGCAGCGCAGGGACTAGCGGGCCGTACGAGCAGTACTTC
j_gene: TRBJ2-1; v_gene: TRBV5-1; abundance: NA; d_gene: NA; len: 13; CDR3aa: CASSNGNDNEQFF; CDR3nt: TGCGCCAGCAGCAACGGGAACGACAATGAGCAGTTCTTC
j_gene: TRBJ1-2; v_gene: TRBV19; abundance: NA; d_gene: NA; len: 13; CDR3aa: CASSSGEHYGYTF; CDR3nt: TGTGCCAGTAGTTCGGGGGAGCACTATGGCTACACCTTC
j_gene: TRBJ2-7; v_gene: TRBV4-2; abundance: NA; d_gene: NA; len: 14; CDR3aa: CASSQEALSYEQYF; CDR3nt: TGTGCCAGCAGCCAAGAAGCGCTCTCCTACGAGCAGTACTTC
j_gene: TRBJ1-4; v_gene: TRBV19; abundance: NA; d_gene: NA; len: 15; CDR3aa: CASSPGRTGREKLFF; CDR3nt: TGTGCCAGTAGCCCCGGACGGACGGGAAGGGAAAAACTGTTTTTT
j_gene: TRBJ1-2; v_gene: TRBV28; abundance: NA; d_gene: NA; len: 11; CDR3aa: CASRTDLIHTF; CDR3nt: TGTGCCAGCCGGACAGACCTGATACACACCTTC
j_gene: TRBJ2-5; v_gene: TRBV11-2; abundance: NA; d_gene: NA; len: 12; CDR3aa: CASSLERETQYF; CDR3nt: TGTGCCAGCAGTTTAGAGCGGGAGACCCAGTACTTC
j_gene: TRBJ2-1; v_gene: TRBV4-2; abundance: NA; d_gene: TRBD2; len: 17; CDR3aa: CASSQGLAGGPGNEQFF; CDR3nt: TGTGCCAGCAGCCAGGGACTAGCGGGAGGGCCGGGCAATGAGCAGTTCTTC
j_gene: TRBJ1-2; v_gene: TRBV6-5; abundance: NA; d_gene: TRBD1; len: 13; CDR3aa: CASSSKGAYGYTF; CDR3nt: TGTGCCAGCAGCAGCAAGGGGGCATATGGCTACACCTTC
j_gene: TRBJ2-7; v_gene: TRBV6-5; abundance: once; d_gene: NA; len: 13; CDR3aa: CASRAYRDHALYF; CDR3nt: TGTGCCAGCAGGGCATACAGGGACCATGCGCTGTACTTC
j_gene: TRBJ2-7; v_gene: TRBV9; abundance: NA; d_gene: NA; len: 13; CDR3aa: CASSIRTLSEQYF; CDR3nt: TGTGCCAGCAGCATAAGGACATTAAGCGAGCAGTACTTC
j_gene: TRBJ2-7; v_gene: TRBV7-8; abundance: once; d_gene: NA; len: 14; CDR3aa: CASSLDGISGEQYF; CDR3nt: TGTGCCAGCAGCTTAGACGGCATTTCGGGCGAGCAGTACTTC
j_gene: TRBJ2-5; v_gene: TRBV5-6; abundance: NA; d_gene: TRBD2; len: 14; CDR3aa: CASSSPTSGGTQYF; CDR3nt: TGTGCCAGCAGCTCCCCGACTAGCGGGGGGACCCAGTACTTC
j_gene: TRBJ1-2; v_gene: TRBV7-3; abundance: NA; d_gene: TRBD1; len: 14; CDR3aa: CASSPRQGAKGYTF; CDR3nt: TGTGCCAGCAGCCCTAGACAGGGGGCAAAGGGCTACACCTTC
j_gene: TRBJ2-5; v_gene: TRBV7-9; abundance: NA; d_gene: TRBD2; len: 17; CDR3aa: CASSSDWLAGAQETQYF; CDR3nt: TGTGCCAGCAGCTCCGACTGGCTAGCGGGAGCGCAAGAGACCCAGTACTTC
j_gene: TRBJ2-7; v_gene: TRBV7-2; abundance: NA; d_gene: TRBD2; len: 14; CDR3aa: CASSLGLAFYEQYF; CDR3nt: TGTGCCAGCAGCTTAGGACTAGCTTTCTACGAGCAGTACTTC
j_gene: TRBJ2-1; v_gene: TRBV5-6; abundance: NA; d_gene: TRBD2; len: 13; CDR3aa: CASSPGTSHEQFF; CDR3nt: TGTGCCAGCAGCCCCGGGACTAGCCATGAGCAGTTCTTC
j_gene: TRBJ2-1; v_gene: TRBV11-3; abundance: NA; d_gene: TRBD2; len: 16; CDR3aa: CASSLRRESSYNEQFF; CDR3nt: TGTGCCAGCAGCTTGCGGCGGGAGAGCTCCTACAATGAGCAGTTCTTC
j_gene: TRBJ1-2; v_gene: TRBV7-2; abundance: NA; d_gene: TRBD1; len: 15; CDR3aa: CASSLDRRDRAGYTF; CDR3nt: TGTGCCAGCAGCTTAGATCGAAGGGACAGGGCTGGCTACACCTTC
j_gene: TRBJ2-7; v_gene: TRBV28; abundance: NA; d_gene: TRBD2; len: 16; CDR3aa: CASSVLLAGGSDEQYF; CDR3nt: TGTGCCAGCAGTGTACTACTAGCGGGAGGTTCAGACGAGCAGTACTTC
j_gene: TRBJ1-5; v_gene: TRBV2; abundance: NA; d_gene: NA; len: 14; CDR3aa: CASSAGGGNQPQHF; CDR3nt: TGTGCCAGCAGTGCCGGGGGTGGCAATCAGCCCCAGCATTTT
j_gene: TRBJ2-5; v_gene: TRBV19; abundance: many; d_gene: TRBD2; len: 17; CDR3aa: CASSEGLAGGYQETQYF; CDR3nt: TGTGCCAGTAGTGAAGGACTAGCGGGAGGGTACCAAGAGACCCAGTACTTC
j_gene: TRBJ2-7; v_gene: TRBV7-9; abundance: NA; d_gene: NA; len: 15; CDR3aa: CASSSGGHLSYEQYF; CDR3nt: TGTGCCAGCAGCTCCGGGGGGCACCTCTCCTACGAGCAGTACTTC
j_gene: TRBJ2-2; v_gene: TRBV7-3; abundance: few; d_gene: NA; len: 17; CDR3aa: CASSLTREDANTGELFF; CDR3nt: TGTGCCAGCAGCTTAACGAGGGAGGACGCGAACACCGGGGAGCTGTTTTTT
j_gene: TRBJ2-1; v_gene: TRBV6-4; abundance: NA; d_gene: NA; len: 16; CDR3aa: CASSALAVHSYNEQFF; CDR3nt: TGTGCCAGCAGTGCCTTAGCGGTCCACTCCTACAATGAGCAGTTCTTC
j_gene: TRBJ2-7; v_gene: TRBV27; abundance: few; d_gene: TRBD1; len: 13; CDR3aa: CASKGTGFYEQYF; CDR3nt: TGTGCCAGCAAGGGGACAGGGTTCTACGAGCAGTACTTC
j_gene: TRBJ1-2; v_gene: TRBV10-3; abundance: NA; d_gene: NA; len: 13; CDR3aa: CAISETGNYGYTF; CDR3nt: TGTGCCATCAGTGAAACAGGGAACTATGGCTACACCTTC
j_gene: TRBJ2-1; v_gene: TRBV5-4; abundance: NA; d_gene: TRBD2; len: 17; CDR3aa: CASSRASLAGGPYEQFF; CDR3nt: TGTGCCAGCAGCCGCGCCTCACTAGCGGGAGGGCCATATGAGCAGTTCTTC
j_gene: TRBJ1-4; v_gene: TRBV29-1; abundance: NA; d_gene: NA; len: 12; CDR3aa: CSVVWGGEKLFF; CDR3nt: TGCAGCGTTGTCTGGGGGGGGGAAAAACTGTTTTTT
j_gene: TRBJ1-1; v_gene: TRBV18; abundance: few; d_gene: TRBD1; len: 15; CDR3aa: CASSWQTGAPTEAFF; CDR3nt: TGTGCCAGCTCATGGCAAACAGGGGCGCCTACTGAAGCTTTCTTT
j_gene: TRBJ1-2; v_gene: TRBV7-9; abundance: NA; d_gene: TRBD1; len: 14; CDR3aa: CASKRTGPIYGYTF; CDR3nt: TGTGCCAGCAAAAGGACAGGTCCTATCTATGGCTACACCTTC
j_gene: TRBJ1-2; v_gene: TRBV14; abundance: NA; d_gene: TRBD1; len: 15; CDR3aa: CASSQVTGAFYGYTF; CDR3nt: TGTGCCAGCAGCCAAGTGACAGGGGCCTTTTATGGCTACACCTTC